This T cell receptor beta chain was observed in a study of shared T cell receptors in the human thymus. The CDR3 is made up of 15 amino acids. Trimming cost V 3 bases and J 0 bases; bases outside gene matches: 2. The germline gives CDR1 SGDLS, CDR2 YYNGEE. Libraries were prepared by immunoSEQ multiplex PCR; TCRdb keeps only in-frame clonotypes and omits some of them. The table includes some 640,000 clones, 87% detected once. The same data also contributed to another study, on human thymus T cells. That study reports: During corrective heart surgery, resections were taken, and the thymus tissue came from them. In thymic and blood repertoires alike, V and J usage looked biased. A high degree of thymic repertoire overlap among unrelated individuals was reported in related research.

The sequenced material came from thymocytes. This TCR derives from a boy in the first two years of life with a congenital heart defect. The chain has TRBV9 and TRBJ2-1; TRBD2 aligns across 8 bases. CDR3 loop: CASSAGTSSYNEQFF. The CDR3 nucleotides read TGTGCCAGCAGCGCCGGGACTAGCTCCTACAATGAGCAGTTCTTC. The variable domain in full, with the rest retrieved from reference TRBV9 and TRBJ2-1, is DSGVTQTPKHLITATGQRVTLRCSPRSGDLSVYWYQQSLDQGLQFLIQYYNGEERAKGNILERFSAQQFPDLHSELNLSSLELGDSALYFCASSAGTSSYNEQFFGPGTRLTVL.